Below are 9 T cell receptor beta chains sequenced from a single sample in a study of blood T cell repertoires in COVID-19. Sequencing used immunoSEQ multiplex PCR; TCRdb keeps in-frame clones, though not all of them. This sample has about 210,000 clones, with roughly 87% found just once. Input material: peripheral blood. These receptors were collected from a woman aged 60-75 years with COVID-19, enrolled during active disease.

The chain is built from TRBV2 and TRBJ2-1; the match to TRBD2 covers 15 bases. Looked up from germline, CDR1 is SNHLY and CDR2 is FYNNEI. V lost 6 bases, J lost 8 bases, and 14 bases stayed unmatched. The CDR3 has 18 amino acids. The chain's CDR3 is CASRDLWTSGRAMYEQFF. CDR3 bases: TGTGCCAGCAGAGACCTGTGGACTAGCGGGAGGGCCATGTATGAGCAGTTCTTC.

Here the CDR3 DNA reads TGTGCCAGCAGTGAGAGACTAGCGGGGACAGAGACCCAGTACTTC. Amino acid sequence: CASSERLAGTETQYF. The rearrangement links TRBV25-1 to TRBJ2-5, with 11 bases identical to TRBD2. Trimming at V came to 3 bases and at J to 4 bases, leaving 4 bases not matched to a gene. The CDR3 spans 15 residues. The germline gives CDR1 MGHDK, CDR2 SYGVNS.

The rearrangement links TRBV18 to TRBJ2-1; 9 positions match TRBD1. The ends lost 6 bases at V and 6 bases at J; junction bases unmatched: 15. The germline V gene encodes CDR1 KGHSH and CDR2 LQKENI. This CDR3 spans 17 amino acids. In DNA, the CDR3 is TGTGCCAGCTCGCCTGAACAGGGGGCAAGGGAGACCAATGAGCAGTTCTTC. Its translation is CASSPEQGARETNEQFF.

This clone was seen just once. The rearrangement links TRBV4-2 to TRBJ1-3; D remains unclear. The V and J ends lost 1 base and 0 bases respectively, with 10 bases between them. The CDR3 runs 16 residues. CDR1 LGHNA and CDR2 YNFKEQ come from the germline V gene. In DNA, the CDR3 is TGTGCCAGCAGCCAAGTATCGGGGAGCTCTGGAAACACCATATATTTT. It encodes CASSQVSGSSGNTIYF.

V usage is TRBV7-3 and J usage is TRBJ2-4; TRBD1 aligns across 7 bases. The CDR3 has 15 amino acids. Germline loops: CDR1 SGHTA, CDR2 FQGTGA. V lost 2 bases to trimming and J lost 1 base; unmatched junction nucleotides: 2. CDR3 amino acids: CASSLEGAAKNIQYF. Here the CDR3 DNA reads TGTGCCAGCAGCTTAGAGGGGGCGGCCAAAAACATTCAGTACTTC.

The chain combines TRBV2 with TRBJ1-1; D remains ambiguous. The CDR3 is 13 amino acids. V was shortened by 6 bases and J by 1 base, with 9 bases between the two germline ends. CDR1 SNHLY and CDR2 FYNNEI come from the germline V gene. CDR3 region: CASSATSNTEAFF. In DNA, the CDR3 is TGTGCCAGCAGCGCCACATCGAACACTGAAGCTTTCTTT.

The chain is built from TRBV6-6 and TRBJ2-7; D possibly corresponds to TRBD1 (5 bases). V was pared by 4 bases and J by 3 bases, with 13 bases between. The germline gives CDR1 MNHNY, CDR2 SVGAGI (reference sequence). The CDR3 runs to 14 residues. The CDR3 DNA follows: TGTGCCAGCAGTTCGACAGCCGGGTTCTACGAGCAGTACGTC. Protein product: CASSSTAGFYEQYV.

This rearrangement joins TRBV2 to TRBJ1-5; no clear D. The CDR3 has 14 amino acids. From germline, CDR1 is SNHLY and CDR2 FYNNEI. V was clipped by 6 bases and J by 10 bases, with 19 bases between them. The CDR3 region is CASSPREPPRPQHF. CDR3 bases: TGTGCCAGCAGCCCTCGGGAGCCGCCTCGACCCCAGCATTTT. The full variable domain, its missing parts supplied by reference TRBV2 and TRBJ1-5, is EPEVTQTPSHQVTQMGQEVILRCVPISNHLYFYWYRQILGQKVEFLVSFYNNEISEKSEIFDDQFSVERPDGSNFTLKIRSTKLEDSAMYFCASSPREPPRPQHFGDGTRLSIL.

The chain recombines TRBV6-5 with TRBJ1-2, with 7 bases lining up with TRBD1. Germline-derived CDR1 and CDR2 are MNHEY and SVGAGI. This CDR3 region has 15 residues. J was trimmed by 4 bases and V by 5 bases; bases with no gene match: 10. CDR3 loop: CASSPEQGQIYGYTF. CDR3 coding DNA: TGTGCCAGCAGTCCCGAACAGGGGCAAATCTATGGCTACACCTTC.